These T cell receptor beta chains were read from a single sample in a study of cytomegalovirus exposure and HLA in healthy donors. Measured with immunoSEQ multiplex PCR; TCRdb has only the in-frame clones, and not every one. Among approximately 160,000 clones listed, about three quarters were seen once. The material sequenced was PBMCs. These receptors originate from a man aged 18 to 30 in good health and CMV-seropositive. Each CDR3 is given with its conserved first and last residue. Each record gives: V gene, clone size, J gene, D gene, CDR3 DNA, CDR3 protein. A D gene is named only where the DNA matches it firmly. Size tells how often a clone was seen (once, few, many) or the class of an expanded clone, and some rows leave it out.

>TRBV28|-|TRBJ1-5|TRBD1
TGTTTAAGCCAGGGGGCGAGCAATCAGCCCCAGCATTTT
CLSQGASNQPQHF
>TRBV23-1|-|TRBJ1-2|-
TGCGCCAGCACCTGGGAGGGGCCCTATCTCTATGGCTACACCTTC
CASTWEGPYLYGYTF
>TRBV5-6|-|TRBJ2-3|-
TGTGCCAGCAGCTACTCCAGGATCACAGATACGCAGTATTTT
CASSYSRITDTQYF
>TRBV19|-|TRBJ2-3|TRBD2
TGTGCCAGTAGTATAAAGGGACTAGCGGGAGGGGTTGCAGATACGCAGTATTTT
CASSIKGLAGGVADTQYF
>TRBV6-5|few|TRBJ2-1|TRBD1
TGTGCCAGCAGTGTGGGACAGGATGGAAACAATGAGCAGTTCTTC
CASSVGQDGNNEQFF
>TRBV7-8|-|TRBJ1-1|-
TGTGCCAGCAGCTTAGCGGTATCACGATCTATGAACACTGAAGCTTTCTTT
CASSLAVSRSMNTEAFF
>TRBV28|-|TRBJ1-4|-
TGTGCCAGCGCGACGCTCAGCGGTGAAAAACTGTTTTTT
CASATLSGEKLFF
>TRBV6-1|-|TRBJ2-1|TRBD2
TGTGCCAGCAGTGAGGATTCGGGGACTAGCGGGTATGAGCAGTTCTTC
CASSEDSGTSGYEQFF
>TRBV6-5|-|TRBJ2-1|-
TGTGCCAGCAGTTATTCCCCTAAGTACAATGAGCAGTTCTTC
CASSYSPKYNEQFF
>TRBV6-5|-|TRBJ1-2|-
TGTGCCAGCAGTTACGACGGGACACGAAACTATGGCTACACCTTC
CASSYDGTRNYGYTF
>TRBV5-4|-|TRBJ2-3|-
TGTGCCAGCAGCTCTAGCACAGATACGCAGTATTTT
CASSSSTDTQYF
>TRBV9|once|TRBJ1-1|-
TGTGCCAGCAGCGCAGTGGCAGGGGTAGGGAACACTGAAGCTTTCTTT
CASSAVAGVGNTEAFF
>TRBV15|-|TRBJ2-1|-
TGTGCCACCAGCAGAGATCGGGGGGAGCAGTTCTTC
CATSRDRGEQFF
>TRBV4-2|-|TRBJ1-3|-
TGTGCCAGCAGCCAAGAGGGTGAACTAAGAAACACCATATATTTT
CASSQEGELRNTIYF
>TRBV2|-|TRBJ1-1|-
TGTGCCACGAGGACAGCCATGAACACTGAAGCTTTCTTT
CATRTAMNTEAFF
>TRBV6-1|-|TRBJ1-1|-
TGTGCCACCAAAGGGGGACATAACACTGAAGCTTTCTTT
CATKGGHNTEAFF
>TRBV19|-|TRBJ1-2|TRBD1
TGTGCCAGTAGTCCGGGACAGGGGGCTCTCCACACCTTC
CASSPGQGALHTF
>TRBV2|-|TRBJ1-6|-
TGTGCCAGCAGTCCACAGGGATACTATAATTCACCCCTCCACTTT
CASSPQGYYNSPLHF
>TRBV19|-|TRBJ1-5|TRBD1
TGTGCCAGTAGTATTGAGGGGGCTAATCAGCCCCAGCATTTT
CASSIEGANQPQHF
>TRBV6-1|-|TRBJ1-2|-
TGTGCCAGCAGTGAAGCTCGGGTTAATGGCTACACCTTC
CASSEARVNGYTF
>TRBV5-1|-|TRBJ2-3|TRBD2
TGCGCCAGCAGCCACCGACTAGCGGGAGGCACAGATACGCAGTATTTT
CASSHRLAGGTDTQYF
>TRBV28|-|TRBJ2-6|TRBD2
TGTGCCAGCAGTGAGCGGGGGGGCTACGGGGCCAACGTCCTGACTTTC
CASSERGGYGANVLTF
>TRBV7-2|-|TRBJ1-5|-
TGTGCCAGCAGCTTATCCACATTGCCCTCTAGTCGTAGCCAGCCCCAGCATTTT
CASSLSTLPSSRSQPQHF
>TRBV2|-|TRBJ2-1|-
TGTGCCAGCAGTCCCAACTTAAGAGAGAGCTCCTACAATGAGCAGTTCTTC
CASSPNLRESSYNEQFF
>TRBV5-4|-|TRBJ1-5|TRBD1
TGTGCCAGCAGCTTTGGTACAGGGGGCAGGAATCAGCCCCAGCATTTT
CASSFGTGGRNQPQHF
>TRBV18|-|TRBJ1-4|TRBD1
TGTGCCAGCTCACCGGGGACAGGGGATGAAAAACTGTTTTTT
CASSPGTGDEKLFF
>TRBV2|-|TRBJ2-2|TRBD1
TGTGCCAGCAGTCCGGACAGGGGGCGGTCGGGGGGGGAGCTGTTTTTT
CASSPDRGRSGGELFF
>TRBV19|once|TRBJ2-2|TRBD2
TGTGCCAGTAGTATAGGGCGGGGGGGGAACACCGGGGAGCTGTTTTTT
CASSIGRGGNTGELFF
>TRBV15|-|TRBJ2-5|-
TGTGCCACCAGCAGAGGGAGCTGGGCAGGGCCCCAACAAGAGACCCAGTACTTC
CATSRGSWAGPQQETQYF
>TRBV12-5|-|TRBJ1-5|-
TGTGCTAGTGCCAAATCAAGAGACAGGTCCTACATGGGCAATCAGCCCCAGCATTTT
CASAKSRDRSYMGNQPQHF
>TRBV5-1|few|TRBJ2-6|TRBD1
TGCGCCAGCAACGCATGGGGGGGACAGGGGGCGTCTGGGGCCAACGTCCTGACTTTC
CASNAWGGQGASGANVLTF
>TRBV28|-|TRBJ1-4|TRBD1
TGTGCCAGCACCGGAGGACAGGGGAGGGAAAAACTGTTTTTT
CASTGGQGREKLFF
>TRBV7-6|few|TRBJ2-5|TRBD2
TGTGCCAGCAGCTTAGGGGGAGGGCGGGAGACCCAGTACTTC
CASSLGGGRETQYF
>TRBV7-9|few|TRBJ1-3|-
TGTGCCAGCAGCTTATACTCTACGGGGGGAAACACCATATATTTT
CASSLYSTGGNTIYF
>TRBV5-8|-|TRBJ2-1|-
TGTGCCAGCAGCTTGGGAATAGTTAGCTCCTACAATGAGCAGTTCTTC
CASSLGIVSSYNEQFF
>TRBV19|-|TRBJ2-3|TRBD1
TGTGCCAGTAGTATTGGGACAGGAAGCACAGATACGCAGTATTTT
CASSIGTGSTDTQYF
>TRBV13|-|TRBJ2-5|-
TGTGCCAGCAGCTTCGAGTCGGGGACTTTGCCCGAGACCCAGTACTTC
CASSFESGTLPETQYF
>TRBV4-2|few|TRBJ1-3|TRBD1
TGTGCCAGCAGCCCGACAGGGGCTGGAAACACCATATATTTT
CASSPTGAGNTIYF
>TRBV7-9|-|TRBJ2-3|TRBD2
TGTGCCAGCAGCACTAGCGGGAGGCCCACAGATACGCAGTATTTT
CASSTSGRPTDTQYF
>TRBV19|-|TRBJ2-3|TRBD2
TGTGCCAGTAGTATTTTACGCGGGGGTGGTTCAGATACGCAGTATTTT
CASSILRGGGSDTQYF
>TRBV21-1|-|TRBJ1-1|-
TGTGCCAGCAGCAAAGTGGAGGGGCACGCTGAAGCTTTCTTT
CASSKVEGHAEAFF